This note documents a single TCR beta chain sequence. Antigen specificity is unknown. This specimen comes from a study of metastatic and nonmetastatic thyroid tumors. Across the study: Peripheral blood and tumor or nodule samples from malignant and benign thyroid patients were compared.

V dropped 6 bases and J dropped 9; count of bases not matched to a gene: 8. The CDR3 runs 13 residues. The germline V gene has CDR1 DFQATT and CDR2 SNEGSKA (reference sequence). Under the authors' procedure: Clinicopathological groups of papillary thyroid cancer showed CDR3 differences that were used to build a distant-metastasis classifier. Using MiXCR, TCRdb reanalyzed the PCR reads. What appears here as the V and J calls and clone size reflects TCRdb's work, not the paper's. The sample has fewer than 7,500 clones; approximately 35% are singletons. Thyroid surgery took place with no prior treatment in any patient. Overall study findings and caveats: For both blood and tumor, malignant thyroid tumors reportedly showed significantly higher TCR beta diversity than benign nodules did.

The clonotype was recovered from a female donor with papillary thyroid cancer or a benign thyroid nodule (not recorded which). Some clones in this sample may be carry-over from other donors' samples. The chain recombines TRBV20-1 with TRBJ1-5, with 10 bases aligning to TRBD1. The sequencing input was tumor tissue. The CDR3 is CSAFGQGDRPQHF. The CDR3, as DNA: TGCAGTGCCTTTGGACAGGGGGATCGGCCCCAGCATTTT.